This T cell receptor beta chain emerged from a study of immune characterization of retroperitoneal liposarcoma (dated 2019 in TCRdb). Library prep was done by PCR. Instrument on record: NextSeq 500. In-frame beta chains were kept once TCRdb had trimmed the public reads at Q25 with fastp and called clones with MiXCR. Rows with a matching CDR3 protein are joined into one entry that keeps the most common DNA and genes. The sample profile shows approximately 3,000 distinct CDR3 sequences; over 45% of them were found once. The top ten constitute around half of the sample. Points on this clonotype: No antigen is known for it. Base qualities were left out, and no much larger clone turns up one base away.

Measured from the cysteine to the phenylalanine, the CDR3 is 14 residues long. Of the read, only the CDR3 DNA is kept; its 42 bases are in frame from base 1. Trimming accounts for 5 bases at V and 8 bases at J, while the number of junction bases matched to no gene is 5. CDR1 WSHSY and CDR2 SAAADI were looked up in the germline V gene. The sequence joins TRBV10-2 to TRBJ2-1; TRBD2 matches 11 bases in the middle. This TCR was recovered from a male donor with retroperitoneal liposarcoma. Sequenced material: tumor tissue. The nucleotide sequence is given as TGCGCCAGCAGTACTAGCGGGAGTGTCGATGAGCAGTTCTTC. It translates to CASSTSGSVDEQFF.